This TCR beta chain was retrieved from a study of T cell responses to AZD1222 COVID-19 vaccine. Study as a whole: Timing groups of about 4 and about 12 weeks for second doses were pooled. The study, taken as a whole, reports: Recipients of AZD1222 seropositive at baseline numbered only 5 or 6. Repertoire sampling occurred only after the peak T cell response. Spike-specific TCR breadth and depth were elevated following two AZD1222 doses.

V lost 5 bases and J 5 bases, leaving 10 bases between the germline ends. This CDR3 is built from 13 residues. Germline V CDR1 and CDR2: SGHVS, FNYEAQ. Using immunoSEQ multiplex PCR, the repertoire was profiled, and TCRdb retains in-frame clones only, with some absent. The table has approximately 190,000 clones, around 92% seen once. Points on this clone: Antigen unknown.

This specimen consisted of peripheral blood, obtained on day 0 of AZD1222 vaccination. This receptor was taken from an adult in good health. The chain carries TRBV7-6 and TRBJ1-5; D gene ambiguous. The CDR3 nucleotides are TGTGCCAGCAGCCCGGACGGATATCAGCCCCAGCATTTT. Its translation: CASSPDGYQPQHF.